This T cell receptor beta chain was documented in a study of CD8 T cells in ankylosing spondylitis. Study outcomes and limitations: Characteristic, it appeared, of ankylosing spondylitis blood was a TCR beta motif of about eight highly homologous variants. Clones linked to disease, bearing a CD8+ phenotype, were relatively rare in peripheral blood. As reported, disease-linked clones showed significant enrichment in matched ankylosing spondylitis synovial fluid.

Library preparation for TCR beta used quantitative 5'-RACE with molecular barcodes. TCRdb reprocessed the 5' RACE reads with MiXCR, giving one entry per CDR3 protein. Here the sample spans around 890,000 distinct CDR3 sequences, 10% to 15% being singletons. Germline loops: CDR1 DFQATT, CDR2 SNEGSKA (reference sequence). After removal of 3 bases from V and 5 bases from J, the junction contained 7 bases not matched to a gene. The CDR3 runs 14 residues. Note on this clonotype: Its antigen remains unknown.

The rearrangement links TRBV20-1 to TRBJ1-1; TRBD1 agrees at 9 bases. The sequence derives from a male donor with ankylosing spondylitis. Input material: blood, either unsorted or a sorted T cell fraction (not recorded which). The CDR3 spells CSASSWDRVTEAFF. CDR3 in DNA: TGCAGTGCTAGCAGCTGGGACAGGGTGACTGAAGCTTTCTTT.